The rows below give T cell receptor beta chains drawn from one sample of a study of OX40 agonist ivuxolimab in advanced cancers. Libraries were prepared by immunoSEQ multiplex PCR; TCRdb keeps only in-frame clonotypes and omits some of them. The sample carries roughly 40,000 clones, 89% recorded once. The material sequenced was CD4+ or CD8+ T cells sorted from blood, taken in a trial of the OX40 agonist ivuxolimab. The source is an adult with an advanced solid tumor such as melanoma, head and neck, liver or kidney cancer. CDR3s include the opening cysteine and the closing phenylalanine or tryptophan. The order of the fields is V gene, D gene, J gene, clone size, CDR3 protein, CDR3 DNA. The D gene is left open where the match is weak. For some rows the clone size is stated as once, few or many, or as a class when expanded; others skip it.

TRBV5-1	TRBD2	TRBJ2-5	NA	CASSDGTSGRPIQETQYF	TGCGCCAGCAGTGACGGGACTAGCGGGAGACCGATTCAAGAGACCCAGTACTTC
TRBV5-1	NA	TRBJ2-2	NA	CASRRDIYTGELFF	TGCGCCAGCAGGCGGGACATCTACACCGGGGAGCTGTTTTTT
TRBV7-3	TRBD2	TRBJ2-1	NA	CASSQGLLGNEQFF	TGTGCCAGCAGCCAGGGACTACTGGGCAATGAGCAGTTCTTC
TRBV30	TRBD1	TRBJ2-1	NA	CAWSVPGQDYNEQFF	TGTGCCTGGAGTGTACCGGGACAGGACTACAATGAGCAGTTCTTC
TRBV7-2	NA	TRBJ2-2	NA	CASSPLGDTGELFF	TGTGCCAGCAGCCCTTTAGGGGACACCGGGGAGCTGTTTTTT
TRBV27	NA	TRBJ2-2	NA	CASSLIGTITGELFF	TGTGCCAGCAGTCTAATCGGGACCATCACCGGGGAGCTGTTTTTT
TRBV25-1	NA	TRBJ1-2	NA	CASSATDQDGSNYGYTF	TGTGCCAGCAGTGCCACGGACCAAGACGGATCTAACTATGGCTACACCTTC
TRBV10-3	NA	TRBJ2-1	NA	CAISESTEQFF	TGTGCCATCAGTGAGTCGACCGAGCAGTTCTTC
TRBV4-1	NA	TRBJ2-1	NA	CASSQVPGKMSSYNEQFF	TGCGCCAGCAGCCAAGTTCCAGGGAAGATGAGCTCCTACAATGAGCAGTTCTTC
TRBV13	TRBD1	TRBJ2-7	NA	CASRGEGTGSYEQYF	TGTGCCAGCAGGGGGGAGGGGACAGGGAGCTACGAGCAGTACTTC
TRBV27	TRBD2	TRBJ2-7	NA	CASSSREGRYEQYF	TGTGCCAGCAGTAGCCGGGAGGGCCGCTACGAGCAGTACTTC
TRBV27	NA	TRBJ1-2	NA	CASSPTRLRGYTF	TGTGCCAGCAGTCCGACCCGGTTGCGTGGCTACACCTTC
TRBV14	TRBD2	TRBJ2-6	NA	CASSQVGGRGANVLTF	TGTGCCAGCAGCCAAGTCGGGGGGAGAGGGGCCAACGTCCTGACTTTC
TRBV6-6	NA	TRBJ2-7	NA	CASKPEEVGVYEQYF	TGTGCCAGCAAACCCGAAGAGGTAGGAGTCTACGAGCAGTACTTC
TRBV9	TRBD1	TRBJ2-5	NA	CASSVGTDGWVAQYF	TGTGCCAGCAGCGTGGGGACAGACGGCTGGGTGGCCCAGTACTTC
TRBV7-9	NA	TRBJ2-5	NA	CASSLGGQETQYF	TGTGCCAGCAGCTTGGGCGGCCAAGAGACCCAGTACTTC
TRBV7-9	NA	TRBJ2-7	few	CARGPGGSGDEQYF	TGTGCCAGAGGACCCGGGGGTTCGGGGGACGAGCAGTACTTC
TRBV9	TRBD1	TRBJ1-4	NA	CASSVGPGGGDEKLFF	TGTGCCAGCAGCGTAGGCCCGGGAGGGGGCGATGAAAAACTGTTTTTT
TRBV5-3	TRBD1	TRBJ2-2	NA	CASSLGTGGGELFF	TGTGCCAGCAGCCTTGGGACAGGGGGCGGGGAGCTGTTTTTT
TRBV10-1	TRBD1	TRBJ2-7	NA	CASSSDRGPYEQYF	TGCGCCAGCAGCTCGGACAGGGGGCCTTACGAGCAGTACTTC
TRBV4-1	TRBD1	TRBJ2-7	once	CASSLGGQGTYEQYF	TGCGCCAGCAGCCTAGGGGGACAGGGGACCTACGAGCAGTACTTC
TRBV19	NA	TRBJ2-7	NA	CASRGDRHYEQYF	TGTGCCAGTAGGGGAGACAGACACTACGAGCAGTACTTC
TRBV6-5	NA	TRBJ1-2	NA	CASSYSEGSYGYTF	TGTGCCAGCAGTTACTCGGAGGGAAGCTATGGCTACACCTTC
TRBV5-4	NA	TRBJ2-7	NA	CASSLAPNYEQYF	TGTGCCAGCAGCTTGGCCCCGAACTACGAGCAGTACTTC
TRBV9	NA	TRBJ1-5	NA	CASSGSAGHQHF	TGTGCCAGCAGCGGTTCGGCCGGGCACCAGCATTTT
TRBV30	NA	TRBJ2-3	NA	CAWSSLAGAFSTDTQYF	TGTGCCTGGAGCTCCCTCGCCGGGGCCTTTAGCACAGATACGCAGTATTTT
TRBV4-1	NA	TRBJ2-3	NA	CASSPTPGQNADTQYF	TGCGCCAGCAGCCCAACACCGGGACAAAACGCAGATACGCAGTATTTT
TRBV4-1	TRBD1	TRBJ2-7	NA	CASSPVDRAYYEQYF	TGCGCCAGCAGCCCCGTGGACAGGGCTTACTACGAGCAGTACTTC
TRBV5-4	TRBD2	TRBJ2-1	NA	CASSSSGGYHYNEQFF	TGTGCCAGCAGCTCCAGCGGGGGGTACCATTACAATGAGCAGTTCTTC
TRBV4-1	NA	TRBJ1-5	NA	CASSHRTSNQPQHF	TGCGCCAGCAGCCACAGGACGTCAAATCAGCCCCAGCATTTT
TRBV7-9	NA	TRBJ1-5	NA	CASSFFGEPQHF	TGTGCCAGCAGCTTTTTTGGAGAGCCCCAGCATTTT
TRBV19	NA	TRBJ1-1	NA	CASSGWAEEAFF	TGTGCCAGTAGTGGGTGGGCAGAGGAAGCTTTCTTT
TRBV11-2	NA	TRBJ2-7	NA	CASSFGTSHYEQYF	TGTGCCAGCAGCTTCGGGACAAGCCACTACGAGCAGTACTTC
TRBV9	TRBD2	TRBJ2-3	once	CASSPREGGGTDTQYF	TGTGCCAGCAGCCCCCGGGAGGGGGGTGGCACAGATACGCAGTATTTT
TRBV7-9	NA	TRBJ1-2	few	CASSLGEGMDGYTF	TGTGCCAGCAGCTTAGGCGAAGGGATGGATGGCTACACCTTC
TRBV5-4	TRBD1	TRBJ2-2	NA	CASSLTPNRGATGELFF	TGTGCCAGCAGTCTAACTCCGAACAGGGGCGCCACCGGGGAGCTGTTTTTT
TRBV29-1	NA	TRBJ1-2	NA	CSVEGTTRRYGYTF	TGCAGCGTTGAAGGTACGACAAGACGATATGGCTACACCTTC
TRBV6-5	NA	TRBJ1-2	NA	CASSSTIRRFGYGYTF	TGTGCCAGCAGTTCGACAATAAGGAGGTTTGGCTATGGCTACACCTTC
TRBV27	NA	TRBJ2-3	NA	CAGMPSDFRRADTQYF	TGTGCCGGCATGCCGTCGGACTTTAGGAGGGCAGATACGCAGTATTTT
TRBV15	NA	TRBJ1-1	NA	CATSRDRATNTEAFF	TGTGCCACCAGCAGAGATAGGGCCACGAACACTGAAGCTTTCTTT
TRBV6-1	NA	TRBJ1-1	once	CASSEALLWVGTEAFF	TGTGCCAGCAGTGAAGCGCTTCTTTGGGTAGGCACTGAAGCTTTCTTT